A single TCR beta chain is shown here with its context. At survey level, the immunoSEQ assay was run in its v3.0 version. Measured with immunoSEQ multiplex PCR; TCRdb has only the in-frame clones, and not every one. The sample consists of about 21,000 clones, more than 75% of them appearing once. This record belongs to a study of long-term antiretroviral therapy in people with HIV. This clonotype was obtained from a man in his 60s with HIV. The specimen comprised unsorted PBMCs, sampled 2.3 years after starting antiretroviral therapy.

The CDR3 bases are TGCAGCGCGGGAGGCGGCCTTGGGGCGTACGAGCAGTACTTC. Protein product: CSAGGGLGAYEQYF. This chain uses TRBV29-1 with TRBJ2-7, with TRBD2 matching over 7 bases. This CDR3 spans 14 amino acids. Germline CDR1 reads SQVTM; CDR2 reads ANQGSEA. J gave up 4 bases and V 7 bases, and 13 bases lay outside the gene matches.